The sequence of this T cell receptor beta chain was determined in a study of OX40 agonist ivuxolimab in advanced cancers. Some background on the complete study: Ivuxolimab, which targeted the costimulatory receptor OX40 (CD134), was an agonistic, fully human IgG2 monoclonal antibody. The point of sequencing TCRbeta in the periphery was to test whether ivuxolimab changed TCR sequence diversity and drove clonal T-cell expansion. Three dose-escalation patients achieved partial responses, one with hepatocellular carcinoma and two with cutaneous melanoma. Prior anti-PD-1, anti-PD-L1 or anti-CTLA-4 therapy was permitted, and 40% of dose-escalation patients had received checkpoint inhibitors. Intravenous ivuxolimab was administered to patients every 2 weeks at six dose levels: 0.01, 0.1, 0.3, 1.5, 3 and 10 mg/kg. In the dose-escalation cohort, more than 75% of patients were male, and the mean age was around 60 years, with a range of about 23 to 90. The paper reports the monotherapy dose-escalation portion (N of about 50 patients) of the phase I ivuxolimab trial. Of the approximately 53 patients in dose escalation, some 20 had hepatocellular carcinoma, approximately 15 had melanoma, 9 had renal cell carcinoma and 9 had head and neck cancer.

From its cysteine to its phenylalanine, the CDR3 spans 12 amino acids. The retained sequence is limited to the CDR3, 36 bases, with the frame set at the first base. Trimming costs V 2 bases and J 11 bases, and their ends lie 7 bases apart. The germline V gene encodes CDR1 SGHTA and CDR2 FQGNSA. Overall study outcomes, separate from this receptor: Low levels of normalized T-cell clonal expansion were also seen in some patients who did not respond. At doses of 0.1 to 3.0 mg/kg, clonal expansion of both CD4+ and CD8+ T cells in blood was seen between baseline and week 6. In the 0.1-3.0 mg/kg groups, partial responders were among the patients with the lowest normalized peripheral clonal expansion, particularly in CD8+ T cells. The antigen specificity of the clonally expanded peripheral T cells was not determined. On average, CD8+ T cells showed more expanded clones than CD4+ T cells after ivuxolimab.

Patients with a history of autoimmune disease or receiving systemic immunosuppression were excluded from the trial. In every dose cohort, peripheral blood was drawn for TCR sequencing at baseline, cycle 4 day 1, and cycle 7 day 1. The samples were taken from a phase I, first-in-human, multicenter, open-label dose-escalation trial of ivuxolimab. Adults with locally advanced or metastatic melanoma, renal cell carcinoma, hepatocellular carcinoma or head and neck squamous cell carcinoma were enrolled in the trial. CD4+ and CD8+ T cells were sorted separately from peripheral blood before TCR sequencing. This clone was counted only a few times. The antigen this receptor binds is unknown. Qualities for individual bases were not recorded, and no much larger clone is one base off. Genomic DNA was isolated from the sorted cells so that the TCRbeta CDR3 region could be sequenced. TCRbeta CDR3 regions were sequenced using the immunoSEQ Assay. Entries here come from immuneACCESS through TCRdb and include only in-frame sequences with V and J called. Some clones fail to appear in such tables; in the studies checked, an unresolved V gene covers under half of the shortfall, and the cause of the remainder is unknown. Present in this sample are some 45,000 clones, 65% to 85% of which were seen just once. 20% to 25% of the sample is taken by the ten largest.

The sample in question was CD4+ or CD8+ T cells sorted from blood, obtained in a trial of the OX40 agonist ivuxolimab. The chain was built from TRBV7-2 and TRBJ1-6, with no confident D gene call. The sequence came from an adult with an advanced solid tumor such as melanoma, head and neck, liver or kidney cancer. The DNA sequence is given as TGTGCCAGCAGCTTATCACGACCACCCCTCCACTTT. Its translation is CASSLSRPPLHF. With all but the CDR3 taken from the reference TRBV7-2 and TRBJ1-6 genes, the full variable domain is: GAGVSQSPSNKVTEKGKDVELRCDPISGHTALYWYRQSLGQGLEFLIYFQGNSAPDKSGLPSDRFSAERTGGSVSTLTIQRTQQEDSAVYLCASSLSRPPLHFGNGTRLTVT.